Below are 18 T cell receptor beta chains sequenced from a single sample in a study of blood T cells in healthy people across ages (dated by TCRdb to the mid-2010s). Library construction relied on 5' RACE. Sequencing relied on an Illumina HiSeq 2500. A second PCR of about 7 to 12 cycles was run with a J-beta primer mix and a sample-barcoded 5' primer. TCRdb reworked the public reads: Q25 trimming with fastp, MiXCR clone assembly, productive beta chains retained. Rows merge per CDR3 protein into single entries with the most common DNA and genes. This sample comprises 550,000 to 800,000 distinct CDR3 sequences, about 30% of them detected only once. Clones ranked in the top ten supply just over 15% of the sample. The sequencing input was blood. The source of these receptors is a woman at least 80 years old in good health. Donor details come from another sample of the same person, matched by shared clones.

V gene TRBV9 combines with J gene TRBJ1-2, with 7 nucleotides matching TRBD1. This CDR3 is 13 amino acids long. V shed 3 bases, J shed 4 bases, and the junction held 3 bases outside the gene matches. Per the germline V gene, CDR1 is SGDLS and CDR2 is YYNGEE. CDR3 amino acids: CASSGQGLYGYTF. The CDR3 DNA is TGTGCCAGCAGCGGACAGGGACTCTATGGCTACACCTTC.

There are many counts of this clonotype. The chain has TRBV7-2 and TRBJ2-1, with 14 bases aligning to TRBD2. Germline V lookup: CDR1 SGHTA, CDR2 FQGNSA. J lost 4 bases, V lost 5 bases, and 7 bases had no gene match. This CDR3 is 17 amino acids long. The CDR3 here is CASSPRLAGGQYNEQFF. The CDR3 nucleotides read TGTGCCAGCAGCCCCAGACTAGCGGGGGGGCAGTACAATGAGCAGTTCTTC.

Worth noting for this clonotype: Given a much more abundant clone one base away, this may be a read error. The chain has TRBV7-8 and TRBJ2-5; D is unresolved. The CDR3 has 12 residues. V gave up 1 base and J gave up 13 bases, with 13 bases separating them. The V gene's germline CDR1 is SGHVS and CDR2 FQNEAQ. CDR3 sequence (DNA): TGTGCCAGCAGCTTAGGGGAAGGCAGCCGGTACTTC. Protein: CASSLGEGSRYF.

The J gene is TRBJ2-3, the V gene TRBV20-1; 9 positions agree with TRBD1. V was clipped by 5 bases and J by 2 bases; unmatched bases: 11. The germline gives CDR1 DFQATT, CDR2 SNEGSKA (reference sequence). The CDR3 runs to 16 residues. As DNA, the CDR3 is TGCAGTGCTGCCACCTTACAGGGGGCTGTCACAGATACGCAGTATTTT. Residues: CSAATLQGAVTDTQYF.

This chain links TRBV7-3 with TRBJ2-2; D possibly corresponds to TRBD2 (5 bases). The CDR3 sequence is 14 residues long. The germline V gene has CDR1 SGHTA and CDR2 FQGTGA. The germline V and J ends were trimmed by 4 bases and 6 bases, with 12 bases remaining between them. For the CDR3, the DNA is TGTGCCAGCAGCTCGGGGTTAAACGCCGGGGAGCTGTTTTTT. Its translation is CASSSGLNAGELFF.

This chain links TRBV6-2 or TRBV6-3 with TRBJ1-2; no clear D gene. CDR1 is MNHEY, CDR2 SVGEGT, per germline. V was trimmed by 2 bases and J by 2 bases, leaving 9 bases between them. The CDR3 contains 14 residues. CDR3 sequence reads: CASSYPKANYGYTF. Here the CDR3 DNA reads TGTGCCAGCAGTTACCCGAAGGCGAACTATGGCTACACCTTC.

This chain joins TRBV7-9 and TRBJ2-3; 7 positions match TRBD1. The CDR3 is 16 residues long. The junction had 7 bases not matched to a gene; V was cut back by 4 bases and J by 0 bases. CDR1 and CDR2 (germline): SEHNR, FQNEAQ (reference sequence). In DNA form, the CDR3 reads TGTGCCAGCAGCTCCAAGGGGGCTTGGAGCACAGATACGCAGTATTTT. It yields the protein CASSSKGAWSTDTQYF.

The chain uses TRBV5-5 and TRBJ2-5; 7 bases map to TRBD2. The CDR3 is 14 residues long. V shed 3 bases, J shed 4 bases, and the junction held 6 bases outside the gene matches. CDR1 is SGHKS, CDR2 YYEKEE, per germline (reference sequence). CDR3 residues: CASSSILARETQYF. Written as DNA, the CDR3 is TGTGCCAGCAGCTCAATACTAGCGCGAGAGACCCAGTACTTC.

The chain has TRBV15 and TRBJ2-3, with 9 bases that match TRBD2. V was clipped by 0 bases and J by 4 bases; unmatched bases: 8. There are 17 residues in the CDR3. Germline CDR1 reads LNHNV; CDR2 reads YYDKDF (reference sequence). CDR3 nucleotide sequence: TGTGCCACCAGCAGAGATTCGGGACTAGCCTTACCAGATACGCAGTATTTT. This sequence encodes CATSRDSGLALPDTQYF.

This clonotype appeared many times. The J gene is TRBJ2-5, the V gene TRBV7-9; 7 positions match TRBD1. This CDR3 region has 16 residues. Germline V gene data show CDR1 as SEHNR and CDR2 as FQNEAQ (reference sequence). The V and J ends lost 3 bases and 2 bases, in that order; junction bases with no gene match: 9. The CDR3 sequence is CASSLSLPTGQETQYF. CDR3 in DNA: TGTGCCAGCAGCTTGAGCTTGCCGACAGGGCAAGAGACCCAGTACTTC.

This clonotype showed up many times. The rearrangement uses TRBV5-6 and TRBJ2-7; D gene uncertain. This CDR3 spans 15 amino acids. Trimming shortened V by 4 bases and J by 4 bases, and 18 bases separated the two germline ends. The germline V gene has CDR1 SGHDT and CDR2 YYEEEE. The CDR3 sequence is CASSLRRQRVYEQYF. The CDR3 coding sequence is TGTGCCAGCAGCCTGAGAAGACAAAGAGTATACGAGCAGTACTTC.

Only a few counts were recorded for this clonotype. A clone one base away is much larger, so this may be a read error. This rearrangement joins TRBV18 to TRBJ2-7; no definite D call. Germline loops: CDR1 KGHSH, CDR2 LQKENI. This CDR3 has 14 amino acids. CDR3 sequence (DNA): TGTGCCAGCTCCCCACGCCTCGGCTACAATGAGCAGTACTTC. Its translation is CASSPRLGYNEQYF. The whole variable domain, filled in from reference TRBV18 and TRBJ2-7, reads NAGVMQNPRHLVRRRGQEARLRCSPMKGHSHVYWYRQLPEEGLKFMVYLQKENIIDESGMPKERFSAEFPKEGPSILRIQQVVRGDSAAYFCASSPRLGYNEQYFGPGTRLTVT.

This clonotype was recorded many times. For the CDR3, the DNA is TGTGCCAGCAGCTCCACAGGGCTTGAAGCTTTCTTT. This gives the protein CASSSTGLEAFF. This chain uses TRBV5-4 with TRBJ1-1; a weak D match, TRBD1 (6 bases). This CDR3 has 12 amino acids. The germline V and J ends were trimmed by 3 bases and 7 bases, with 10 bases remaining between them. Looked up from germline, CDR1 is SGHNT and CDR2 is YYREEE (reference sequence).

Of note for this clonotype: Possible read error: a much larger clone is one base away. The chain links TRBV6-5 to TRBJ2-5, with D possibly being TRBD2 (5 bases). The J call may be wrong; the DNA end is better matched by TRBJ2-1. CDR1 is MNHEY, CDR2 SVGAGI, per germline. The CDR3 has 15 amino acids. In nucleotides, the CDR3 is TGTGCCGGCAGTTACGGCATCGGGGTCGAGGAGACCCAGTTCTTC. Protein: CAGSYGIGVEETQFF.

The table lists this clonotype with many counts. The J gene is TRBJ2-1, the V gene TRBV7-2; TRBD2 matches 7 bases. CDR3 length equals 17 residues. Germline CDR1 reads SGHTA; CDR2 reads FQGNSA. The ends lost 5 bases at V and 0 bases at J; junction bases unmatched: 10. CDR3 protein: CASSPVPRGVSYNEQFF. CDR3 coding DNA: TGTGCCAGCAGCCCAGTCCCACGGGGGGTCTCCTACAATGAGCAGTTCTTC. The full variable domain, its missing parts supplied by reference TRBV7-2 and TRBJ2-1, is GAGVSQSPSNKVTEKGKDVELRCDPISGHTALYWYRQSLGQGLEFLIYFQGNSAPDKSGLPSDRFSAERTGGSVSTLTIQRTQQEDSAVYLCASSPVPRGVSYNEQFFGPGTRLTVL.

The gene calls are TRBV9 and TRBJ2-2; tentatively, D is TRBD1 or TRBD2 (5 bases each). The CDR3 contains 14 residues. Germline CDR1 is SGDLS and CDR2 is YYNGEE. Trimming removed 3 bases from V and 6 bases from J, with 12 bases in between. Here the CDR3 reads CASSAGPRAGELFF. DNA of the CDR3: TGTGCCAGCAGCGCGGGACCGAGGGCCGGGGAGCTGTTTTTT.

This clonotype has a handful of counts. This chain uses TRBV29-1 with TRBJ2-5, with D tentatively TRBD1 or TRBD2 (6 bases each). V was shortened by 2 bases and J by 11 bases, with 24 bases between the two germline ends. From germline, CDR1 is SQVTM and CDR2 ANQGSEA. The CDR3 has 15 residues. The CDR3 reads CSVENARGPGVEQYF. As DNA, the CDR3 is TGCAGCGTTGAAAATGCCCGGGGGCCGGGGGTAGAGCAGTACTTC.

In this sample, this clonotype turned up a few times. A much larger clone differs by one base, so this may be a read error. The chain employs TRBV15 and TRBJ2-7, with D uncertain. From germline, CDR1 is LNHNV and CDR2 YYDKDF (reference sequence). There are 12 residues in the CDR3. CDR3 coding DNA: TGTGCCACCAGCCGAGATCGGAATGAGCAGTACTTC. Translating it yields CATSRDRNEQYF.